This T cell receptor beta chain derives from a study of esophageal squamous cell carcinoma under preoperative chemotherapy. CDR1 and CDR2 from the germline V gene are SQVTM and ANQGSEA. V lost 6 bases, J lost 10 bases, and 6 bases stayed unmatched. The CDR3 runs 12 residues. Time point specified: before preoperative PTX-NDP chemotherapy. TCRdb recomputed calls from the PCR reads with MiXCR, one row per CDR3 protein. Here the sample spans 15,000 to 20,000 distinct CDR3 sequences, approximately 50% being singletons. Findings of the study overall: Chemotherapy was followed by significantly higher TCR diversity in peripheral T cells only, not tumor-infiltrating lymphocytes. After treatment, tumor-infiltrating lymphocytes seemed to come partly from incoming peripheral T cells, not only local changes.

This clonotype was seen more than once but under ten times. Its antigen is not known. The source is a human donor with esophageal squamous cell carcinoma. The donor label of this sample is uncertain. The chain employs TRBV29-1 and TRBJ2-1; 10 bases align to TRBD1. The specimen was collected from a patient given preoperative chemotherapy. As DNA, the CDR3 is TGCAGCGTGAGGGACAGGGGTAACGAGCAGTTCTTC. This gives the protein CSVRDRGNEQFF.